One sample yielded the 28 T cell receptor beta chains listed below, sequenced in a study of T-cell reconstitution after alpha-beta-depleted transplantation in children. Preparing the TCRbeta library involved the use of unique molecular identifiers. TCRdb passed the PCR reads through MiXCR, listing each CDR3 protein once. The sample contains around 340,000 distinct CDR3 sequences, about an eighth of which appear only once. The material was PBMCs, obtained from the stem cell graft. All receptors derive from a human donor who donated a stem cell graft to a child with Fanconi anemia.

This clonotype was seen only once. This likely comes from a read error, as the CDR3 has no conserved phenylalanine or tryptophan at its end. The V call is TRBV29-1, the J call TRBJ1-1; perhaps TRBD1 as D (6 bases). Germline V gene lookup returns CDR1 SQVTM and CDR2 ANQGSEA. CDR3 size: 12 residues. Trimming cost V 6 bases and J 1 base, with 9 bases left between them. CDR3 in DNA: TGCAGCGTAATACAGGGGAACACTGAAGCTTTCCTT. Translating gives CSVIQGNTEAFL.

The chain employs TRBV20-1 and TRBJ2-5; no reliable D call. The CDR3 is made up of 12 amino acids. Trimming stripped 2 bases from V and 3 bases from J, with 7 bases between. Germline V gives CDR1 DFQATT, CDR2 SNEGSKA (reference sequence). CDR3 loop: CSARRLEETQYF. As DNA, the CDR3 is TGCAGTGCTAGAAGGTTAGAAGAGACCCAGTACTTC.

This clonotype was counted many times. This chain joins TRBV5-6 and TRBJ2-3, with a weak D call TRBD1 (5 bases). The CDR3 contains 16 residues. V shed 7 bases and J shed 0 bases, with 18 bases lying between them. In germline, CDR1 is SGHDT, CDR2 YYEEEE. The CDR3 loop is CASSYQRQISTDTQYF. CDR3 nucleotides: TGTGCCAGCTCCTACCAGAGACAGATTAGCACAGATACGCAGTATTTT.

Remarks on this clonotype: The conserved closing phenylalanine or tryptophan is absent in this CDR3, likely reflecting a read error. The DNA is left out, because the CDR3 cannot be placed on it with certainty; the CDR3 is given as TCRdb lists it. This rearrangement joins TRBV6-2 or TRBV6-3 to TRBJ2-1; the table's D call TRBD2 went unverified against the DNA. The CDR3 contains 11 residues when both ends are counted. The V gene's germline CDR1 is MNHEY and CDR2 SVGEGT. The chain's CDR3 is CASSSGLAIGL.

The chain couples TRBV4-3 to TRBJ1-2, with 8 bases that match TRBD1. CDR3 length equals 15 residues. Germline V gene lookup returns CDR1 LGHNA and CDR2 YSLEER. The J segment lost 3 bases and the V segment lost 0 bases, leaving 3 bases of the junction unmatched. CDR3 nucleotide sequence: TGCGCCAGCAGCCAAGATAACAGGGGGGACTATGGCTACACCTTC. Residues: CASSQDNRGDYGYTF.

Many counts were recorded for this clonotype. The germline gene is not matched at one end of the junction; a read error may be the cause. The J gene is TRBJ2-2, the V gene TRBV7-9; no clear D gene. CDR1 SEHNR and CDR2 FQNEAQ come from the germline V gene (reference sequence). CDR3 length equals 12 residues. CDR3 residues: CASSLETGELFF. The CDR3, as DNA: TGTGCCAGCAGTTTAGAGACCGGGGAGCTGTTTTTT.

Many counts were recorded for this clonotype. For the CDR3, the DNA is TGCGCCAGCAGCCCTCTCGGGGGTGGCTACACCTTC. Protein sequence: CASSPLGGGYTF. The gene calls are TRBV5-1 and TRBJ1-2, with D possibly matching TRBD1 (5 bases). Germline CDR1 reads SGHRS; CDR2 reads YFSETQ. The CDR3 is 12 residues long. V lost 4 bases and J lost 7, with 11 bases in between.

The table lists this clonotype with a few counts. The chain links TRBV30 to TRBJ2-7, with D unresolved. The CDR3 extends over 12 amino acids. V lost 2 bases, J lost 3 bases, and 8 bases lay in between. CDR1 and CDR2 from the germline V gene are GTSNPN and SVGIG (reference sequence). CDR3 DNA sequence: TGTGCCTGGAGTTTGGCTCTCTACGAGCAGTACTTC. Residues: CAWSLALYEQYF.

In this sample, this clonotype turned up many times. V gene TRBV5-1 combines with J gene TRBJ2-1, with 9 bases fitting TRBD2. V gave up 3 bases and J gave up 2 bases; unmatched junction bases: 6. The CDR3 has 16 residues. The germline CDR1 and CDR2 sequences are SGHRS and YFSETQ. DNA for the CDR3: TGCGCCAGCAGCTCGACTAGCGGAGCTACCTACAATGAGCAGTTCTTC. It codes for CASSSTSGATYNEQFF.

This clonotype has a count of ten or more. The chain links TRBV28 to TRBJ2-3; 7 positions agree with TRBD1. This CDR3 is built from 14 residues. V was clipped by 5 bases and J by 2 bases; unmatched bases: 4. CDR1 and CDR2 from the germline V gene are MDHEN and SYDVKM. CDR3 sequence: CASSVDRATDTQYF. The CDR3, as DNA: TGTGCCAGCAGTGTTGACAGGGCCACAGATACGCAGTATTTT.

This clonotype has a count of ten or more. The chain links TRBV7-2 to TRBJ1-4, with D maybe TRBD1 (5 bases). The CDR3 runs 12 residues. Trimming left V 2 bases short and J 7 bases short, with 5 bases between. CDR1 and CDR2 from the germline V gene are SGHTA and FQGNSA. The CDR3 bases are TGTGCCAGCAGCTTACAGGGTGAAAAACTGTTTTTT. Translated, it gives CASSLQGEKLFF.

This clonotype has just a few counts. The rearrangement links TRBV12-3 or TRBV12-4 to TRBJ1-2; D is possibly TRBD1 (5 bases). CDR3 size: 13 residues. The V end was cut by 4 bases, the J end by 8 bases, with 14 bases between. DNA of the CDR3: TGTGCCAGCAGTTGGTCCAGGGACGGCGGCTACACCTTC. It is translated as CASSWSRDGGYTF.

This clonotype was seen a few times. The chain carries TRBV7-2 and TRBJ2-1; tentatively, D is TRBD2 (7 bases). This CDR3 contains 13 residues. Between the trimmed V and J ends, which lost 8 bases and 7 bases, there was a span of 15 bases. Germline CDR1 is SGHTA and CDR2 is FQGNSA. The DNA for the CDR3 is TGTGCCAGCGGGGCCGGGGGGCATAATGAGCAGTTCTTC. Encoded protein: CASGAGGHNEQFF.

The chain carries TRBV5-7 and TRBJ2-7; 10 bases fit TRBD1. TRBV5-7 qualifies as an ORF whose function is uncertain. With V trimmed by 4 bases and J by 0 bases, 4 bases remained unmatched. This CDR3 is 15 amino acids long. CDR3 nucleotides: TGTGCCAGCAGCCCTCGGACAGGGGGCTCCTACGAGCAGTACGTC. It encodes CASSPRTGGSYEQYV.

This chain's CDR3 is CASSQAGVVNTEAFF. For the CDR3, the DNA is TGTGCCAGCAGCCAGGCAGGGGTCGTGAACACTGAAGCTTTCTTT. The V and J genes are TRBV3-1 and TRBJ1-1; tentative D call: TRBD1 (6 bases). V was clipped by 3 bases and J by 0 bases, with 11 bases between them. Germline assignment: CDR1 LGHDT and CDR2 YNNKEL (reference sequence). CDR3 length: 15 amino acids.

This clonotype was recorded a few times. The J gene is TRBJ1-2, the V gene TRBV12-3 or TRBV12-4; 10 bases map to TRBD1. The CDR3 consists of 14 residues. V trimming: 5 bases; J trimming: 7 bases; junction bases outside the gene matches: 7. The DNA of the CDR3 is TGTGCCAGCAGTCCCACTGGACAGGGGGTTGGCTACACCTTC. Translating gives CASSPTGQGVGYTF.

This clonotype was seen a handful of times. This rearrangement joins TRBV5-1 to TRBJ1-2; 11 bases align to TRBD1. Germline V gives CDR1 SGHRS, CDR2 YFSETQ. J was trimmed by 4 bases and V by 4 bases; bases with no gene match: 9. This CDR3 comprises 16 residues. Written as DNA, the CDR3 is TGCGCCAGCAGCCGGACAGGGGGCGCGGAGGTCTATGGCTACACCTTC. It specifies CASSRTGGAEVYGYTF.

The CDR3 loop reads CSATRDRGNNEQFF. The CDR3 DNA sequence: TGCAGCGCAACACGGGACAGGGGAAACAATGAGCAGTTCTTC. The chain links TRBV29-1 to TRBJ2-1; 10 bases agree with TRBD1. The junction had 8 bases not matched to a gene; V was cut back by 7 bases and J by 5 bases. Germline V CDR1 and CDR2: SQVTM, ANQGSEA. The CDR3 is 14 residues long.

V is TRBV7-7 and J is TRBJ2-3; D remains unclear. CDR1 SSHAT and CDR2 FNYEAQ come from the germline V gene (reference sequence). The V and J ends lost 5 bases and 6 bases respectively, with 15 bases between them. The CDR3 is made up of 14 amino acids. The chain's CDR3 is CASSTRPGSDTQYF. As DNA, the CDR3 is TGTGCCAGCAGCACTCGACCGGGCAGTGATACGCAGTATTTT.

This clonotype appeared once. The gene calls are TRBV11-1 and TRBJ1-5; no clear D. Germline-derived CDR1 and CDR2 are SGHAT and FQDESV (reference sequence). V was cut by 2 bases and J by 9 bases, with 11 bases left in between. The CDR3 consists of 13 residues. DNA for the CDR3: TGTGCCAGCAGCTTAACCCCCGACTGGCCCCAGCATTTT. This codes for CASSLTPDWPQHF.

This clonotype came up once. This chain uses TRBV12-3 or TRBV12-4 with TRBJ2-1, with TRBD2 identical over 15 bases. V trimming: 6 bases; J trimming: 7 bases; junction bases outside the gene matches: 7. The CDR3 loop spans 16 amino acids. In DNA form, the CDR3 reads TGTGCCAGCAGCCGAGGACTAGCGGGGGGGTGGAATGAGCAGTTCTTC. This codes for CASSRGLAGGWNEQFF.

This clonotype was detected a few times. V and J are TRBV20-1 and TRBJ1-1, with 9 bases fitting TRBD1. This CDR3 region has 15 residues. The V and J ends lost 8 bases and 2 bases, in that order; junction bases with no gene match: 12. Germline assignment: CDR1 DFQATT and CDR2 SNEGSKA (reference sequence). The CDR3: CSTYYLQGANTEAFF. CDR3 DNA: TGCAGTACCTATTACTTACAGGGGGCCAACACTGAAGCTTTCTTT.

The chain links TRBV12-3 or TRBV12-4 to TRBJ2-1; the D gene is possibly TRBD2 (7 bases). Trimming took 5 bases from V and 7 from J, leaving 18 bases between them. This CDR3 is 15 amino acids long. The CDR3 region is CASSPGRGAGNEQFF. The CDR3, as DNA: TGTGCCAGCAGTCCAGGCCGGGGGGCAGGTAATGAGCAGTTCTTC.

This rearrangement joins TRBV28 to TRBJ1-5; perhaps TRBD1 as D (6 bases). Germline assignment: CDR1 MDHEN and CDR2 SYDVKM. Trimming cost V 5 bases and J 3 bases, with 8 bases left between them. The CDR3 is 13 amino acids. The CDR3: CASSGQNNQPQHF. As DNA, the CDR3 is TGTGCCAGCAGTGGACAGAACAATCAGCCCCAGCATTTT.

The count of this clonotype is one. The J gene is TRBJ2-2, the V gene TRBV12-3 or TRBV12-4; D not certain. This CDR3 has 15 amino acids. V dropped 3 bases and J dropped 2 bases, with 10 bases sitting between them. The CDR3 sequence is CASSFVGSNTGELFF. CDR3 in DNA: TGTGCCAGCAGTTTTGTGGGATCTAACACCGGGGAGCTGTTTTTT.

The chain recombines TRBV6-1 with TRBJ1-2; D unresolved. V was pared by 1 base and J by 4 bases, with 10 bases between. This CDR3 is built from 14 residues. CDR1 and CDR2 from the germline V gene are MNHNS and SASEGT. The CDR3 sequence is CASSEGGPSYGYTF. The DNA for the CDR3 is TGTGCCAGCAGTGAAGGAGGGCCAAGCTATGGCTACACCTTC.

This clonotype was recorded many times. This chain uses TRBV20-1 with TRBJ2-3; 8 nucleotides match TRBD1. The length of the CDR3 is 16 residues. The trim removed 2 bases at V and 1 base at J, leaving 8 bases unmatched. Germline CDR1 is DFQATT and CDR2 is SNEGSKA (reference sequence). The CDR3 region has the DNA TGCAGTGCTAGAAATCCCGGACAGGGCCGCACAGATACGCAGTATTTT. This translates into CSARNPGQGRTDTQYF.

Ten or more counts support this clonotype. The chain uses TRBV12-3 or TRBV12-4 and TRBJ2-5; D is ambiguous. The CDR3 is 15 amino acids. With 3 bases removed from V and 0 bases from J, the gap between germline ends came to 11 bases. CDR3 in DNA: TGTGCCAGCAGTTTGGGTGGCCTGTACCAAGAGACCCAGTACTTC. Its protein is CASSLGGLYQETQYF.